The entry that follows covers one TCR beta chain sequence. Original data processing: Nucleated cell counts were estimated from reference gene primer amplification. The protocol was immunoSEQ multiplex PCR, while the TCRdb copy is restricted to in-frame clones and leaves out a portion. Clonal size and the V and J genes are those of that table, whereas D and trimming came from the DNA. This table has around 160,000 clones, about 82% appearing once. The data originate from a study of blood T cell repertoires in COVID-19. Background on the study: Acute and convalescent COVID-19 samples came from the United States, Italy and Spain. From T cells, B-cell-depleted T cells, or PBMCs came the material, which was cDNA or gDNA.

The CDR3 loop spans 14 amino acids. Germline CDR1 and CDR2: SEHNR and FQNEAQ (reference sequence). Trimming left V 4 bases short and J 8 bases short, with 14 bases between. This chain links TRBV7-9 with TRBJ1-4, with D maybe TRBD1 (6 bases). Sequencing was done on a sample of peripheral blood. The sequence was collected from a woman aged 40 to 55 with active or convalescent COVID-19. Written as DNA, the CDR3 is TGTGCCAGCAGCTCATCAGGGGCAGGGGAAAAACTGTTTTTT. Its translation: CASSSSGAGEKLFF. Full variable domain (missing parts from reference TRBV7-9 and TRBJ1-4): DTGVSQNPRHKITKRGQNVTFRCDPISEHNRLYWYRQTLGQGPEFLTYFQNEAQLEKSRLLSDRFSAERPKGSFSTLEIQRTEQGDSAMYLCASSSSGAGEKLFFGSGTQLSVL.